The clone carrying this TCR beta chain was observed once. No antigen is known for it. About 2.2 micrograms of genomic DNA came from cryopreserved PBMCs for TCR beta libraries. TCRdb's table, derived via immunoSEQ multiplex PCR, lists solely in-frame clones and lacks some. The sample holds about 130,000 clones, 70% to 80% seen once. The data derive from a study of cytotoxic CD8 clonotypes in ibrutinib-treated CLL. Across the study: A median about 11 months of treatment, range 6 to 36, preceded the collection of response samples. Each sample contained, on average, roughly 280,000 productive templates and nearly 95,000 productive rearrangements. Findings and caveats of the study: Treatment saw public clonotypes, which were uncommon, either contract or stay stable.

This CDR3 contains 16 residues. Germline-derived CDR1 and CDR2 are LNHDA and SQIVND (reference sequence). V trimming: 0 bases; J trimming: 6 bases; junction bases outside the gene matches: 7. This chain joins TRBV19 and TRBJ2-1; TRBD2 aligns across 8 bases. Sequenced here: PBMCs, sampled after 12 months of ibrutinib treatment. The TCR was taken from a human donor with chronic lymphocytic leukemia. Here the CDR3 DNA reads TGTGCCAGTAGTATAGATGATGCGGGAGGTTTCAATGAGCAGTTCTTC. As protein: CASSIDDAGGFNEQFF.